This T cell receptor (beta chain) emerged from a study of T cells after yellow fever vaccination (dated by TCRdb to the late 2010s). In terms of the full investigation: Libraries from fractions with low cell numbers were prepared with the SMART-Seq v4 Ultra Low Input RNA kit. To follow T-cell clones before and after primary and booster YFV17D yellow fever vaccination, bulk TCR alpha and beta repertoires were sequenced over time. Two healthy male donors, one aged 18 to 29 and one aged 30 to 40 years, were included in the cohort. Blood samples were taken at several timepoints before and after primary and secondary immunization, and bulk PBMC replicates and cell subsets were isolated.

TCR cDNA was made using 5'RACE template switching, a step that added a universal primer site and unique molecular identifiers. Priming for cDNA synthesis came from both the TCR alpha and TCR beta constant segments. Two PCR steps were used to amplify libraries, with sample barcodes and sequencing adapters being added in the second step. Sequencing of libraries was done on Illumina HiSeq 2500 (2x100 bp) or NovaSeq (2x150 bp). The published analysis was carried out like this. Demultiplexing of reads and collapsing into UMI consensus sequences were performed with MIGEC, and V(D)J alignment was carried out with MiXCR. Clonotypes responding to the vaccine were identified with edgeR on replicate PBMC samples, with the criteria of FDR below 0.01 and a log2 fold change above 5 up to day 15. CD4 or CD8 identity was assigned to each bulk clonotype according to whether the clonotype was present at higher abundance in the sequenced CD4 repertoire or the sequenced CD8 repertoire. TCRdb ran its own pipeline on the public reads, namely fastp trimming at Q25 and MiXCR clone calling, and kept in-frame beta chains. Each record represents a unique CDR3 protein, reported with the most common genes and DNA among its rows. In this record, the V and J calls reflect TCRdb's handling and not the investigators' own analysis. Across this sample there are about 550,000 distinct CDR3 sequences, with over 15% seen only once. The top ten clones comprise approximately 15% of the sample.

CDR1 is given as SSHAT and CDR2 as FNYEAQ, both from the germline V gene (reference sequence). The CDR3 sequence holds 13 residues, the cysteine and phenylalanine included. The kept DNA is CDR3 alone, 39 bases in frame from the first base. The sample holds a few counts of this clonotype. The antigen it recognizes is unknown. The junction shows a germline mismatch at one end, possibly a read error. Results the study describes overall, beyond this receptor: Computational filtering was needed because FACS-sorted repertoires could contain abundant contaminating clonotypes from the bulk population. Only two donors were included in the study, so the extent to which the findings can be generalized is limited. A small fraction of clonotypes showed up in both the CD4 and CD8 compartments, probably as a result of convergent recombination. After the booster, most of the clones that had expanded following primary vaccination were detected again (almost 98% of CD4 and 80% to 90% of CD8), which suggests that memory was broadly maintained. Compared with the primary T-cell response, the secondary T-cell response was weaker but faster, peaking on day 5 rather than day 15.

This specimen's treatment or condition label, per the study, means: live attenuated yellow fever vaccine strain. Two biological replicates of bulk PBMCs were collected at each blood-draw timepoint. PBMCs were isolated from peripheral blood using a standard Ficoll-Paque protocol. TriZol was used to extract RNA from bulk PBMCs, CD4 and CD8 fractions, and dextramer-positive and dextramer-negative fractions. The V and J genes are TRBV7-7 and TRBJ2-5; possibly the D gene is TRBD2, per 5 matching bases. The receptor comes from a man aged 25 to 45 who received the YFV17D yellow fever vaccine. The source material was PBMCs, sampled 15 days after the yellow fever booster vaccination. The nucleotides are TGTGCTAGCAGCTTAGCGCACGGAGAGACCCAGTACTTC. Protein translation: CASSLAHGETQYF.